Presented here are 24 T cell receptor beta chains from one specimen sequenced in a study of OX40 agonist ivuxolimab in advanced cancers. Repertoires were generated with immunoSEQ multiplex PCR, while TCRdb's copy carries only in-frame clones and drops some. The sample shows around 46,000 clones, 89% of them seen only once. This sample comprised CD4+ or CD8+ T cells sorted from blood, obtained in a trial of the OX40 agonist ivuxolimab. The receptors were sampled from an adult with an advanced solid tumor such as melanoma, head and neck, liver or kidney cancer.

In its sample, this clone was seen once. The V call is TRBV15, the J call TRBJ2-7, with 8 bases aligning to TRBD1. The length of the CDR3 is 15 residues. V lost 1 base and J lost 3; bases outside the gene matches: 5. CDR1 and CDR2 from the germline V gene are LNHNV and YYDKDF (reference sequence). The CDR3 loop reads CATSRAGTGLYEQYF. In nucleotides, the CDR3 is TGTGCCACCAGCAGAGCCGGGACAGGCCTCTACGAGCAGTACTTC.

The chain has TRBV6-5 and TRBJ1-2; D is perhaps TRBD1 (5 bases). Germline V lookup: CDR1 MNHEY, CDR2 SVGAGI. V was clipped by 8 bases and J by 2 bases, with 12 bases between them. CDR3 length: 13 residues. CDR3 loop: CASASGQNYGYTF. The CDR3, as DNA: TGTGCCAGCGCTTCAGGGCAGAACTATGGCTACACCTTC.

V and J are TRBV11-3 and TRBJ1-1; D may be TRBD1 (6 bases). V was clipped by 5 bases and J by 6 bases, with 7 bases between them. Germline assignment: CDR1 SGHNT and CDR2 YENEEA. The CDR3 loop spans 11 amino acids. The CDR3 bases are TGTGCCAGCAGCCCAGGGGCTGAAGCTTTCTTT. Its translation: CASSPGAEAFF.

The chain recombines TRBV19 with TRBJ1-6, with no clear D. CDR1 and CDR2 from the germline V gene are LNHDA and SQIVND (reference sequence). Trimming pared 7 bases from V and 1 base from J, leaving 20 bases between. This CDR3 is 18 amino acids long. The CDR3 is CASTSSWRTGSYNSPLHF. The CDR3 DNA reads TGTGCCAGTACCTCATCGTGGAGGACGGGATCCTATAATTCACCCCTCCACTTT.

The rearrangement links TRBV5-1 to TRBJ2-7; D call uncertain. Germline V gene data show CDR1 as SGHRS and CDR2 as YFSETQ. Trimming took off 3 bases at V and 2 bases at J, with 3 bases between the two ends. The CDR3 has 11 amino acids. Here the CDR3 reads CASSSTYEQYF. For the CDR3, the DNA is TGCGCCAGCAGCTCTACCTACGAGCAGTACTTC.

CDR3 protein: CASSGPQGAGNQPQHF. CDR3 nucleotides: TGTGCCAGCAGTGGACCACAGGGGGCGGGCAATCAGCCCCAGCATTTT. The gene calls are TRBV2 and TRBJ1-5, with TRBD1 identical over 9 bases. The length of the CDR3 is 16 residues. The ends lost 4 bases at V and 2 bases at J; junction bases unmatched: 6. Germline V gene sequence: CDR1 SNHLY, CDR2 FYNNEI.

The V call is TRBV25-1, the J call TRBJ1-5; no clear D. Germline CDR1 and CDR2: MGHDK and SYGVNS. The CDR3 length is 10 residues. This CDR3 is CPSTNQPQHF. The CDR3 DNA sequence: TGTCCTTCAACCAATCAGCCCCAGCATTTT.

The J gene is TRBJ2-7, the V gene TRBV11-2; 8 bases map to TRBD2. This CDR3 is 16 amino acids long. Trimming cost V 0 bases and J 2 bases; bases outside gene matches: 6. Germline CDR1 and CDR2: SGHAT and FQNNGV. CDR3 region: CASSLDPGLAAYEQYF. Here the CDR3 DNA reads TGTGCCAGCAGCTTAGATCCCGGACTAGCCGCCTACGAGCAGTACTTC.

In DNA form, the CDR3 reads TGTGCCAGCAGAGCCCCACTTACAGATACGCAGTATTTT. This codes for CASRAPLTDTQYF. The V gene is TRBV7-9, the J gene TRBJ2-3; D call uncertain. V was shortened by 6 bases and J by 3 bases, with 10 bases between the two germline ends. Per germline, CDR1 SEHNR and CDR2 FQNEAQ (reference sequence). The CDR3 runs 13 residues.

This chain links TRBV4-2 with TRBJ1-3, with D maybe TRBD1 (5 bases). The germline gives CDR1 LGHNA, CDR2 YNFKEQ. There are 16 residues in the CDR3. Between the trimmed V and J ends, which lost 3 bases and 0 bases, there was a span of 12 bases. For the CDR3, the DNA is TGTGCCAGCAGCCACCTGGGGGAGTTCTCTGGAAACACCATATATTTT. Its translation: CASSHLGEFSGNTIYF.

The chain employs TRBV28 and TRBJ1-6; 7 positions match TRBD1. The ends lost 4 bases at V and 8 bases at J; junction bases unmatched: 20. Germline CDR1 and CDR2: MDHEN and SYDVKM. This CDR3 is 19 amino acids long. The CDR3, as DNA: TGTGCCAGCAGTTACGAACACCCGCCTCGGGGGACAGAAGATTCACCCCTCCACTTT. Translating gives CASSYEHPPRGTEDSPLHF.

This chain uses TRBV5-6 with TRBJ2-1; 10 bases map to TRBD2. This CDR3 spans 14 amino acids. CDR1 and CDR2 from the germline V gene are SGHDT and YYEEEE. V lost 4 bases, J lost 4 bases, and 2 bases stayed unmatched. The CDR3 bases are TGTGCCAGCAGCGGACTAGCGGAATACAATGAGCAGTTCTTC. This translates into CASSGLAEYNEQFF.

V is TRBV7-3 and J is TRBJ2-7, with 8 bases aligning to TRBD2. This CDR3 is 15 amino acids long. The ends lost 3 bases at V and 4 bases at J; junction bases unmatched: 8. Germline V gives CDR1 SGHTA, CDR2 FQGTGA. DNA of the CDR3: TGTGCCAGCAGCTTTCGTAGCGGGGTACTTTACGAGCAGTACTTC. Translation gives CASSFRSGVLYEQYF.

The chain joins TRBV10-3 to TRBJ2-1; either TRBD1 or TRBD2 may fit D (5 bases each). The V end was cut by 2 bases, the J end by 3 bases, with 11 bases between. The CDR3 runs to 15 residues. The V gene's germline CDR1 is ENHRY and CDR2 SYGVKD. The CDR3 region is CAISEGTAYYNEQFF. In nucleotides, the CDR3 is TGTGCCATCAGTGAGGGGACGGCGTACTACAATGAGCAGTTCTTC.

This chain uses TRBV5-1 with TRBJ2-1, with 14 bases lining up with TRBD2. The germline V gene has CDR1 SGHRS and CDR2 YFSETQ. The CDR3 sequence is 17 residues long. Losses at the gene ends were 3 bases for V and 3 bases for J; bases not matched to a gene: 5. CDR3 nucleotide sequence: TGCGCCAGCAGCTACGGACTAGCGGGAGGTCTCTACAATGAGCAGTTCTTC. Translated: CASSYGLAGGLYNEQFF.

The chain joins TRBV27 to TRBJ2-3; the match to TRBD2 covers 10 bases. Trimming cost V 5 bases and J 2 bases; bases outside gene matches: 4. CDR3 length: 15 amino acids. CDR1 MNHEY and CDR2 SMNVEV come from the germline V gene (reference sequence). The CDR3 spells CASSQGLADTDTQYF. CDR3 DNA sequence: TGTGCCAGCAGTCAAGGACTAGCGGACACAGATACGCAGTATTTT.

The chain carries TRBV7-2 and TRBJ1-2, with TRBD1 identical over 8 bases. Germline V lookup: CDR1 SGHTA, CDR2 FQGNSA. Trimming took 5 bases from V and 6 from J; bases not matched to a gene: 14. This CDR3 comprises 16 residues. As DNA, the CDR3 is TGTGCCAGCAGCCTAGTCGTTGTCAGGGGGCGGGATGGCTACACCTTC. This sequence encodes CASSLVVVRGRDGYTF.

The chain has TRBV9 and TRBJ1-5, with unresolved D. Germline V gives CDR1 SGDLS, CDR2 YYNGEE. The CDR3 totals 17 residues. Trimming pared 1 base from V and 2 bases from J, leaving 16 bases between. CDR3 coding DNA: TGTGCCAGCAGCGTAAAATCCTTGGTCCCAGGCAATCAGCCCCAGCATTTT. Amino acid sequence: CASSVKSLVPGNQPQHF.

The V call is TRBV7-2, the J call TRBJ2-7; TRBD1 or TRBD2 may be the D gene (5 bases each). The CDR3 covers 13 residues. Trimming removed 5 bases from V and 7 bases from J, with 15 bases in between. Germline CDR1 and CDR2: SGHTA and FQGNSA. CDR3 loop: CASSPNAWGEQYF. The CDR3 region has the DNA TGTGCCAGCAGCCCCAATGCCTGGGGGGAGCAGTACTTC.

The chain links TRBV4-3 to TRBJ2-5; D may be TRBD1 (6 bases). Trimming shortened V by 3 bases and J by 4 bases, and 15 bases separated the two germline ends. CDR1 and CDR2 from the germline V gene are LGHNA and YSLEER. The CDR3 totals 15 residues. CDR3 in amino acids: CASSHGTGFTETQYF. The CDR3 DNA is TGCGCCAGCAGCCACGGTACAGGGTTCACAGAGACCCAGTACTTC.

The V gene is TRBV13, the J gene TRBJ2-1; TRBD1 or TRBD2 may be the D gene (6 bases each). The germline CDR1 and CDR2 sequences are PRHDT and FYEKMQ (reference sequence). With 2 bases removed from V and 6 bases from J, the gap between germline ends came to 11 bases. The CDR3 loop spans 14 amino acids. CDR3 region: CASSLRGRSNEQFF. CDR3 coding DNA: TGTGCCAGCAGCTTACGGGGGCGATCCAATGAGCAGTTCTTC.

This chain links TRBV4-2 with TRBJ1-5; weak D call: TRBD1 (5 bases). V shed 1 base and J shed 7 bases, with 20 bases lying between them. This CDR3 has 17 residues. Germline V gene sequence: CDR1 LGHNA, CDR2 YNFKEQ. The DNA for the CDR3 is TGTGCCAGCAGCCAAGCAAATACAGGTGGGTCCGGACAGCCCCAGCATTTT. Its translation is CASSQANTGGSGQPQHF.

This clone was counted a single time. The chain uses TRBV27 and TRBJ1-1, with D possibly being TRBD1 (5 bases). Trimming took off 2 bases at V and 7 bases at J, with 11 bases between the two ends. Germline loops: CDR1 MNHEY, CDR2 SMNVEV (reference sequence). This CDR3 has 13 amino acids. The CDR3 loop is CASSLRTRSEAFF. CDR3 bases: TGTGCCAGCAGTTTACGGACACGCAGTGAAGCTTTCTTT.

V is TRBV6-5 and J is TRBJ2-7; the match to TRBD1 covers 12 bases. CDR3 length: 14 amino acids. Germline V gene data show CDR1 as MNHEY and CDR2 as SVGAGI. Losses at the gene ends were 6 bases for V and 6 bases for J; bases not matched to a gene: 6. Written as DNA, the CDR3 is TGTGCCAGCAGCGTCCTGGGACAGGGGGCCGAGCAGTACTTC. Amino acid sequence: CASSVLGQGAEQYF.